These T cell receptor beta chains were read from a single sample in a study of blood T cell repertoires in COVID-19. Generated by immunoSEQ multiplex PCR, the TCRdb table keeps only in-frame clones and is missing some. The table shows approximately 300,000 clones, with approximately 91% occurring only once. The sequenced sample consisted of PBMCs or T cells enriched from blood (not recorded which). The source of these receptors is a woman between 25 and 40 years old who had been exposed to COVID-19. Each CDR3 is given with its conserved first and last residue. Fields, in order: CDR3 length, V gene, J gene, clone size, D gene, CDR3 protein, CDR3 DNA. The D gene is left open where the match is weak. Clone size is not always given. Where it is, it says once, few, many or a class for expanded clones.

14	TRBV7-9	TRBJ2-7	NA	TRBD1	CASSFRTGSYEQYF	TGTGCCAGCAGCTTCCGGACAGGGAGCTACGAGCAGTACTTC
12	TRBV5-6	TRBJ1-2	NA	NA	CASSGTGSGYTF	TGTGCCAGCAGCGGAACAGGGAGTGGCTACACCTTC
15	TRBV5-4	TRBJ1-1	NA	TRBD1	CASSWGWTGNTEAFF	TGTGCCAGCAGCTGGGGGTGGACAGGGAACACTGAAGCTTTCTTT
14	TRBV9	TRBJ2-6	once	NA	CASSVESGANVLTF	TGTGCCAGCAGCGTCGAGTCTGGGGCCAACGTCCTGACTTTC
14	TRBV7-2	TRBJ2-2	NA	NA	CASSPRRNTGELFF	TGTGCCAGCAGCCCAAGGAGGAACACCGGGGAGCTGTTTTTT
14	TRBV6-2/TRBV6-3	TRBJ1-1	NA	NA	CASSYWESGTEAFF	TGTGCCAGCAGTTACTGGGAGAGTGGTACTGAAGCTTTCTTT
18	TRBV4-1	TRBJ2-1	NA	TRBD2	CASSQVNLIGLAHNEQFF	TGCGCCAGCAGCCAAGTCAATCTTATCGGACTAGCGCACAATGAGCAGTTCTTC
15	TRBV6-2/TRBV6-3	TRBJ1-3	NA	TRBD1	CASSSRDRGGNTIYF	TGTGCCAGCAGTTCCCGGGACAGAGGTGGAAACACCATATATTTT
13	TRBV5-4	TRBJ1-2	NA	NA	CASSPVAGDGYTF	TGTGCCAGCAGCCCCGTGGCAGGGGATGGCTACACCTTC
15	TRBV19	TRBJ2-5	NA	NA	CASSTIDRPRETQYF	TGTGCCAGTAGTACTATAGACAGGCCCAGGGAGACCCAGTACTTC
14	TRBV19	TRBJ1-1	NA	NA	CASSIKPIDTEAFF	TGTGCCAGTAGTATCAAGCCAATTGACACTGAAGCTTTCTTT
12	TRBV5-1	TRBJ1-2	NA	NA	CASSYSLNGYTF	TGCGCCAGCAGCTACAGTTTAAATGGCTACACCTTC
11	TRBV5-1	TRBJ2-1	NA	NA	CASSALGEQFF	TGCGCCAGCAGCGCCCTCGGTGAGCAGTTCTTC
15	TRBV3-1/TRBV3-2	TRBJ2-5	NA	TRBD1	CASSPWTGGGETQYF	TGTGCCAGCAGCCCATGGACAGGCGGTGGGGAGACCCAGTACTTC
10	TRBV7-2	TRBJ1-2	NA	NA	CASSPYGYTF	TGTGCCAGCAGCCCGTATGGCTACACCTTC
15	TRBV4-1	TRBJ1-6	NA	NA	CASSPMGGRNSPLHF	TGCGCCAGCAGCCCCATGGGAGGGCGAAATTCACCCCTCCACTTT
15	TRBV5-1	TRBJ2-7	NA	NA	CASSYGNPDAYEQYF	TGCGCCAGCAGCTACGGGAATCCTGATGCCTACGAGCAGTACTTC
16	TRBV7-2	TRBJ2-3	NA	TRBD2	CASSLGLAGGEDTQYF	TGTGCCAGCAGCCTGGGACTAGCGGGGGGAGAAGATACGCAGTATTTT
14	TRBV7-9	TRBJ1-2	NA	TRBD1	CASSETGTVYGYTF	TGTGCCAGCAGCGAGACCGGGACAGTCTATGGCTACACCTTC
14	TRBV29-1	TRBJ2-7	NA	NA	CSAAALKDSREQYF	TGCAGCGCCGCAGCGTTGAAGGACAGTCGCGAGCAGTACTTC
15	TRBV11-3	TRBJ1-6	NA	NA	CASSLGAERSVPLHF	TGTGCCAGCAGCTTAGGAGCGGAGAGATCAGTACCCCTCCACTTT
15	TRBV6-5	TRBJ1-2	NA	NA	CASTPDRSTNYGYTF	TGTGCCAGCACCCCAGACAGGTCGACTAACTATGGCTACACCTTC
13	TRBV5-1	TRBJ2-3	NA	NA	CASSPYHTDTQYF	TGCGCCAGCAGCCCCTACCACACAGATACGCAGTATTTT
15	TRBV7-9	TRBJ2-5	NA	NA	CASILGGMGQETQYF	TGTGCCAGCATCCTTGGGGGGATGGGACAAGAGACCCAGTACTTC
14	TRBV27	TRBJ2-1	few	NA	CASSLTSSYNEQFF	TGTGCCAGCAGTTTGACTAGCTCCTACAATGAGCAGTTCTTC
13	TRBV18	TRBJ1-6	NA	NA	CASSPGPNSPLHF	TGTGCCAGCTCACCTGGCCCTAATTCACCCCTCCACTTT
15	TRBV5-5	TRBJ2-7	NA	TRBD1	CASSLWDRDYYEQYF	TGTGCCAGCAGCCTCTGGGACAGGGATTACTACGAGCAGTACTTC
15	TRBV7-9	TRBJ1-1	NA	NA	CASSLDFLLNTEAFF	TGTGCCAGCAGCTTAGACTTTTTGTTGAACACTGAAGCTTTCTTT
15	TRBV18	TRBJ2-2	NA	TRBD1	CASSAGTGGTGELFF	TGTGCCAGCTCGGCCGGGACAGGAGGCACCGGGGAGCTGTTTTTT
12	TRBV9	TRBJ1-1	NA	NA	CASSVEGDEAFF	TGTGCCAGCAGCGTAGAAGGGGATGAAGCTTTCTTT
14	TRBV5-1	TRBJ2-7	NA	NA	CASSLYAGSYEQYF	TGCGCCAGCAGCTTGTATGCAGGCTCCTACGAGCAGTACTTC
17	TRBV11-2	TRBJ2-2	NA	TRBD1	CASSPTVGTVRTGELFF	TGTGCCAGCAGCCCAACCGTGGGGACAGTAAGGACCGGGGAGCTGTTTTTT
15	TRBV5-1	TRBJ2-3	NA	TRBD2	CASSRGRGGTDTQYF	TGCGCCAGCAGCCGTGGGCGGGGGGGCACAGATACGCAGTATTTT
14	TRBV30	TRBJ2-2	NA	NA	CAWTALHGTGELFF	TGTGCCTGGACCGCGCTGCATGGCACCGGGGAGCTGTTTTTT
13	TRBV6-5	TRBJ1-5	NA	TRBD1	CASRRTGDQPQHF	TGTGCCAGCAGGCGAACAGGGGATCAGCCCCAGCATTTT
15	TRBV7-9	TRBJ2-1	once	TRBD2	CASSFLTSGDNEQFF	TGTGCCAGCAGCTTTCTGACTAGCGGGGACAATGAGCAGTTCTTC
16	TRBV29-1	TRBJ1-4	NA	NA	CSGRQHGQDSNEKLFF	TGCAGCGGACGACAACATGGACAAGACTCGAATGAAAAACTGTTTTTT
14	TRBV11-2	TRBJ2-3	once	NA	CASTVAASTDTQYF	TGTGCCAGCACAGTAGCGGCTAGCACAGATACGCAGTATTTT
14	TRBV7-9	TRBJ2-7	NA	TRBD2	CASSLGLVSNEQYF	TGTGCCAGCAGCTTGGGACTAGTTTCTAACGAGCAGTACTTC
15	TRBV7-2	TRBJ2-2	NA	NA	CASSLRTPLTGELFF	TGTGCCAGCAGCTTAAGGACACCCCTCACCGGGGAGCTGTTTTTT
15	TRBV5-1	TRBJ2-1	few	NA	CASGWTGESYNEQFF	TGCGCCAGCGGATGGACGGGGGAGAGTTACAATGAGCAGTTCTTC
12	TRBV12-3/TRBV12-4	TRBJ1-2	NA	NA	CASSLQNYGYTF	TGTGCCAGCAGTTTACAGAACTATGGCTACACCTTC
15	TRBV3-1/TRBV3-2	TRBJ1-3	NA	NA	CASRRSGHPGNTIYF	TGTGCCAGCAGAAGATCGGGTCATCCCGGAAACACCATATATTTT
15	TRBV6-5	TRBJ1-2	NA	NA	CASRPAGGANYGYTF	TGTGCCAGCAGGCCGGCTGGCGGTGCTAACTATGGCTACACCTTC
15	TRBV2	TRBJ2-3	NA	TRBD1	CASSAGTGVTDTQYF	TGTGCCAGCAGTGCAGGGACAGGGGTCACAGATACGCAGTATTTT
13	TRBV12-3/TRBV12-4	TRBJ1-3	NA	NA	CASTGGSGNTIYF	TGTGCCAGCACGGGGGGAAGTGGAAACACCATATATTTT
13	TRBV7-9	TRBJ2-7	NA	NA	CASSGERGNEQYF	TGTGCCAGCAGCGGTGAAAGGGGGAACGAGCAGTACTTC
14	TRBV3-1/TRBV3-2	TRBJ2-7	few	TRBD1	CASSPEGASYEQYF	TGTGCCAGCAGCCCAGAGGGGGCTTCCTACGAGCAGTACTTC
13	TRBV4-1	TRBJ1-2	NA	TRBD1	CASSQGPTGGDTF	TGCGCCAGCAGCCAGGGCCCGACAGGGGGGGACACCTTC
14	TRBV5-1	TRBJ1-4	NA	TRBD1	CASSLGNRGEKLFF	TGCGCCAGCAGCTTGGGAAACAGGGGCGAAAAACTGTTTTTT
13	TRBV7-2	TRBJ1-1	NA	NA	CASSIRYDTEAFF	TGTGCCAGCAGCATTCGCTACGACACTGAAGCTTTCTTT
16	TRBV11-3	TRBJ2-3	NA	TRBD2	CASSSRLAGGADTQYF	TGTGCCAGCAGTTCACGGCTAGCGGGGGGGGCAGATACGCAGTATTTT
15	TRBV29-1	TRBJ1-4	NA	NA	CSVVLQLIGYEKLFF	TGCAGCGTTGTGTTACAGTTGATTGGTTATGAAAAACTGTTTTTT
15	TRBV11-1	TRBJ2-1	NA	NA	CASSLDWGHYNEQFF	TGTGCCAGCAGCTTAGATTGGGGACACTACAATGAGCAGTTCTTC
13	TRBV5-1	TRBJ2-2	many	NA	CASSYGQPGELFF	TGCGCCAGCAGCTATGGACAGCCCGGGGAGCTGTTTTTT